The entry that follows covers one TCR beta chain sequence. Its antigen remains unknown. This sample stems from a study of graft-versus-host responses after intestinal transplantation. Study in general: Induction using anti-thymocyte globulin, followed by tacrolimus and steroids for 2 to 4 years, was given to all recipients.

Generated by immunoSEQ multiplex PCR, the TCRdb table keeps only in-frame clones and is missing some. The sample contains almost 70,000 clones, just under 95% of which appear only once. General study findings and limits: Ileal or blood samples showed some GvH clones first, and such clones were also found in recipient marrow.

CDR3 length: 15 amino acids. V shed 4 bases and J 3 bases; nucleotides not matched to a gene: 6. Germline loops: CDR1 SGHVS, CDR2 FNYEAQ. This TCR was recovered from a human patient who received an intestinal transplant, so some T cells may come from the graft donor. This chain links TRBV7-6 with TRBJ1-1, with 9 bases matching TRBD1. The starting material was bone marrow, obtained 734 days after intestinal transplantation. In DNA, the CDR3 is TGTGCCAGCAGCTCTTACAGGGGGCGGGACACTGAAGCTTTCTTT. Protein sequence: CASSSYRGRDTEAFF.